This TCR beta chain emerged from a study of blood T cell repertoires in COVID-19 (dated by TCRdb to about 2020). Background on the whole study: The collaborator samples originated in the United States, Italy and Spain and spanned the acute and convalescent phases of COVID-19. The prospective study material was composed of cDNA or gDNA derived from T cells, B-cell-depleted T cells, or PBMCs. The dataset comprised deeply sampled blood TCRbeta repertoires from subjects exposed to, actively infected with, or recovered from COVID-19. The repertoires were released in a freely available public database intended as a resource for research on the immune response to SARS-CoV-2. Samples came from the ongoing ImmuneRACE study (first 160 participants) plus 1,254 subjects from 6 global collaborators. Sample metadata almost always included a de-identified subject ID, COVID-19 status, age in years and sex. Where available, HLA class I and class II types were taken from metadata supplied by the sample provider and were not determined by assay-based typing.

What the authors observed across the whole study: The amount of clinical and demographic metadata varied by source and participant and was provided uncurated.

With respect to this clone: The clone's antigen remains unknown. Per-base quality was not reported, and no clone a single base away is much larger than it.

V loses 2 bases of germline sequence and J loses 0 bases, and the interval between the two ends is 11 bases. The CDR3 goes from the cysteine to the phenylalanine over 16 residues. The CDR3 DNA has 48 bases and is translated from base 1. Looking up the germline V gene yields CDR1 MNHEY and CDR2 SVGAGI. Whole blood was collected in K2EDTA tubes by collaborating institutions according to the institutions' own protocols. For TCRbeta analysis, collaborators shipped samples in one of three forms: frozen whole blood, isolated PBMCs, or DNA extracted from either of those sample types. TCRbeta CDR3 regions were amplified from genomic DNA using the immunoSEQ Assay, a bias-controlled multiplex PCR. The authors' analysis ran thus. The number of nucleated cells in each sample was estimated from the amplification of reference gene primers within the assay. To quantify the absolute abundance of each unique TCRbeta CDR3 rearrangement, sequence reads were collapsed and filtered. For each sample, productive Simpson clonality was calculated by taking the square root of Simpson's diversity index across productive rearrangements. The immuneACCESS repertoire file appears here via TCRdb, limited to in-frame rearrangements. These files lack a portion of the clones; in checked studies, under half of the deficit traces to unresolved V genes, and the cause of the others is not known. D and trimming come from the DNA, and the V and J calls and clone size come from that table. For this sample the table gives tens of thousands of clones, of which 85% were detected only once. Together, the top ten hold around 4.9% of the sample.

The sample taken for sequencing was peripheral blood. The receptor's source is a man aged 50 to 60 with active COVID-19. Recombination joined TRBV6-5 with TRBJ1-3; a weak D assignment points to TRBD1 (5 bases agree). The nucleotide sequence reads as follows: TGTGCCAGCAGTTACCGAACAGGACGCTCTGGAAACACCATATATTTT. The translation is CASSYRTGRSGNTIYF.